What follows are 11 T cell receptor beta chains derived from one specimen sequenced in a study of patients and donors after allogeneic stem cell transplantation. Via MiXCR, TCRdb re-called the RT-PCR reads, giving one row per CDR3 protein. The sample lists approximately 170,000 distinct CDR3 sequences; 24% were seen once. Sequenced material: blood, either unsorted or a sorted T cell fraction (not recorded which). All receptors derive from a human donor who was either an allogeneic HSCT recipient or a stem cell or donor lymphocyte infusion donor (not recorded which). It is not recorded whose cells these are; they may come from a transplant donor.

This clonotype was observed a few times. The rearrangement joins TRBV20-1 to TRBJ1-1; no clear D gene. V was shortened by 6 bases and J by 1 base, with 9 bases between the two germline ends. Germline-derived CDR1 and CDR2 are DFQATT and SNEGSKA (reference sequence). CDR3 length: 12 amino acids. CDR3 bases: TGCAGTGCCCTCGTGAGGAACACTGAAGCTTTCTTT. Translated: CSALVRNTEAFF.

V is TRBV20-1 and J is TRBJ1-1; D may be TRBD1 (5 bases). Germline V gives CDR1 DFQATT, CDR2 SNEGSKA (reference sequence). Between the trimmed V and J ends, which lost 6 bases and 2 bases, there was a span of 13 bases. CDR3 length equals 13 residues. CDR3 sequence (DNA): TGCAGTGCGATCGGGACCTTAAACACTGAAGCTTTCTTT. Encoded protein: CSAIGTLNTEAFF.

The chain couples TRBV9 to TRBJ2-5; 8 bases line up with TRBD1. This CDR3 region has 15 residues. Germline CDR1 is SGDLS and CDR2 is YYNGEE. V lost 4 bases, J lost 2 bases, and 7 bases stayed unmatched. CDR3 DNA sequence: TGTGCCAGCAGCCCCCATCAGGGGGCTCAAGAGACCCAGTACTTC. Protein: CASSPHQGAQETQYF.

This clonotype was counted between two and nine times. In nucleotides, the CDR3 is TGCAGTGCTAGGGGGGCAGCGGGTGACTATGGCTACACCTTC. Its translation is CSARGAAGDYGYTF. The rearrangement uses TRBV20-1 and TRBJ1-2; D might be TRBD1 (6 bases). The CDR3 totals 14 residues. V was trimmed by 3 bases and J by 3 bases, leaving 14 bases between them. Germline lookup yields CDR1 DFQATT and CDR2 SNEGSKA (reference sequence).

This clonotype was seen repeatedly, ten times or more. The chain has TRBV7-9 and TRBJ1-1; D is undetermined. CDR1 and CDR2 (germline): SEHNR, FQNEAQ (reference sequence). Trimming took off 5 bases at V and 4 bases at J, with 11 bases between the two ends. The CDR3 has 13 amino acids. The CDR3 DNA sequence: TGTGCCAGCAGCCCTTCAGCCGGCACTGAAGCTTTCTTT. The encoded protein is CASSPSAGTEAFF.

The chain uses TRBV20-1 and TRBJ2-1; D is possibly TRBD2 (5 bases). Trimming took off 0 bases at V and 8 bases at J, with 17 bases between the two ends. Per germline, CDR1 DFQATT and CDR2 SNEGSKA (reference sequence). The CDR3 has 15 amino acids. The CDR3 DNA is TGCAGTGCTAGAGATTCAGAGGGAGTAAGCTATGAGCAGTTCTTC. Encoded protein: CSARDSEGVSYEQFF.

The chain joins TRBV5-1 to TRBJ1-1; 7 bases match TRBD1. The junction had 4 bases not matched to a gene; V was cut back by 2 bases and J by 6 bases. The CDR3 is 13 residues long. Per the germline V gene, CDR1 is SGHRS and CDR2 is YFSETQ. CDR3 protein: CASSLQGKAEAFF. The CDR3 nucleotides read TGCGCCAGCAGCTTACAGGGGAAGGCTGAAGCTTTCTTT. Variable domain in full (rest from reference TRBV5-1 and TRBJ1-1): KAGVTQTPRYLIKTRGQQVTLSCSPISGHRSVSWYQQTPGQGLQFLFEYFSETQRNKGNFPGRFSGRQFSNSRSEMNVSTLELGDSALYLCASSLQGKAEAFFGQGTRLTVV.

This clonotype was observed a few times. This chain links TRBV12-3 or TRBV12-4 with TRBJ1-2; D gene unclear. The CDR3 consists of 13 residues. V gave up 3 bases and J gave up 4 bases, with 9 bases separating them. The CDR3 DNA reads as TGTGCCAGCAGTTTCGGAACAGTCTATGGCTACACCTTC. Protein product: CASSFGTVYGYTF.

This sequence joins TRBV2 and TRBJ1-4, with 9 nucleotides matching TRBD1. The V and J ends lost 7 bases and 4 bases, in that order; junction bases with no gene match: 4. The CDR3 is 14 residues long. The germline CDR1 and CDR2 sequences are SNHLY and FYNNEI. CDR3 amino acids: CASILGQGNEKLFF. In DNA form, the CDR3 reads TGTGCCAGCATTCTGGGACAGGGTAATGAAAAACTGTTTTTT.

This clonotype was found many times. The genes are TRBV20-1 and TRBJ1-1, with D possibly matching TRBD1 (6 bases). The V end was cut by 4 bases, the J end by 0 bases, with 12 bases between. Germline CDR1 reads DFQATT; CDR2 reads SNEGSKA (reference sequence). This CDR3 is 14 amino acids long. CDR3 in amino acids: CSAILTGLNTEAFF. The CDR3 DNA reads TGCAGTGCTATTCTCACAGGGTTGAACACTGAAGCTTTCTTT.

In regard to this clonotype: One end of the junction is discordant with germline, which a read error may explain. The V gene is TRBV7-7, the J gene TRBJ1-1; no definite D call. The V gene's germline CDR1 is SSHAT and CDR2 FNYEAQ (reference sequence). The CDR3 is made up of 13 amino acids. CDR3 DNA: TGTGCTAGCAGCTTAGCGTTGGGGACTGAAGCTTTCTTT. It specifies CASSLALGTEAFF.